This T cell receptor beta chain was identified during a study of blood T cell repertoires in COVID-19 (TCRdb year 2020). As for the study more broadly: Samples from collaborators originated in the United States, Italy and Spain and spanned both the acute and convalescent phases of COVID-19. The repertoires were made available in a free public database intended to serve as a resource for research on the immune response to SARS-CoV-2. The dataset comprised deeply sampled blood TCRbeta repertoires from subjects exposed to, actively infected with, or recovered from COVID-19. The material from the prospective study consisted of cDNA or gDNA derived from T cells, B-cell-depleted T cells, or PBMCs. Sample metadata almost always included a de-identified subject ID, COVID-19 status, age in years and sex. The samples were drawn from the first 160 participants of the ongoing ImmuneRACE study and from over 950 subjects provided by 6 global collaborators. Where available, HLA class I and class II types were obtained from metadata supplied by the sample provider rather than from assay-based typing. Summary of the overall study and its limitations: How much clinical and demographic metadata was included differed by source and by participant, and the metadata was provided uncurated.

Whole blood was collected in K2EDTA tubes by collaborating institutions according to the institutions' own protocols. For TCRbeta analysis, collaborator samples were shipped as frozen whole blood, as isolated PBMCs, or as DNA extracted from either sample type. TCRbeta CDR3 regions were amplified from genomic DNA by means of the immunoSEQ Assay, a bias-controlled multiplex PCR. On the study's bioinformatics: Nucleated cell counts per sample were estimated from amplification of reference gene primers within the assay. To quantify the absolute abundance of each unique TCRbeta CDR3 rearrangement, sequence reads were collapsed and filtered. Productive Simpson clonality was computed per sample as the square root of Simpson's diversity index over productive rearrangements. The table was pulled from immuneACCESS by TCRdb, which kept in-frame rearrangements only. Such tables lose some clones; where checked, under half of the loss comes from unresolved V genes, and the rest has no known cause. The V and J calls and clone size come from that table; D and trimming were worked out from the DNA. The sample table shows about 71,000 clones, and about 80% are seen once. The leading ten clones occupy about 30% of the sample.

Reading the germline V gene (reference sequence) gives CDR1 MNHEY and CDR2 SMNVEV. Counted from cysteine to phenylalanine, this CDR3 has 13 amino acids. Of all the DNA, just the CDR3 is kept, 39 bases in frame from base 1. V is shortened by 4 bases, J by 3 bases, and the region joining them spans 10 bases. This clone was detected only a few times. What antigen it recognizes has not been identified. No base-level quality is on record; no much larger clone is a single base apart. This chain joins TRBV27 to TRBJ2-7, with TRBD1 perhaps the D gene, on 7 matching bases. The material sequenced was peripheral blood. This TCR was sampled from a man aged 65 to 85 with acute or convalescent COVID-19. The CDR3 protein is CASSWGDSYEQYF. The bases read TGTGCCAGCAGTTGGGGGGACAGCTACGAGCAGTACTTC.